This T cell receptor beta chain was captured by sequencing in a study of cytomegalovirus exposure and HLA in healthy donors. Notes on the study in general: It was assumed in the presence/absence analyses that sequencing depth was roughly uniform across donors. A prior analysis recorded that most TCR beta V segments were productive about 87% or about 30% of the time.

It was healthy bone marrow donors who served as donors. Details on this clone: The antigen remains unidentified.

The PCR employed 60 Vbeta primers together with 13 Jbeta primers. As handled by the study authors: In a later analysis, the count reached roughly 80 million unique TCR beta chains, with 9 million to 11 million shared. Only in-frame clones appear in the TCRdb table, and some are missing; sequencing was by immunoSEQ multiplex PCR. The V and J calls and clone size are taken from that table; D and trimming were inferred from the DNA. This listing includes more than 30,000 clones. The ends were cut back, 5 bases at V and 7 bases at J, with 9 bases in the middle. CDR1 is DFQATT, CDR2 SNEGSKA, per germline (reference sequence). This CDR3 spans 11 amino acids.

V is TRBV20-1 and J is TRBJ1-5, with TRBD1 as a possible D gene (5 bases). Source material: PBMCs. The sequence was obtained from a man in his forties in good health and CMV-seropositive. The CDR3 spells CSAGTGQPQHF. CDR3 nucleotides: TGCAGTGCTGGGACTGGCCAGCCCCAGCATTTT.